Below, 25 T cell receptor beta chains from the same sample are listed, as sequenced in a study of tumour-infiltrating T cells in Burkitt lymphoma. Clones were sequenced by immunoSEQ multiplex PCR, and TCRdb holds only the in-frame ones, with some missing. The table has 4,500 to 5,000 clones, approximately 24% seen once; the top ten hold 26%. The sample taken for sequencing was tumor tissue. These receptors were obtained from a human donor with diffuse large B-cell lymphoma.

This clone was counted only a few times. The chain couples TRBV6-5 to TRBJ2-1, with D unresolved. Trimming shortened V by 6 bases and J by 9 bases, and 18 bases separated the two germline ends. This CDR3 is built from 14 residues. Germline CDR1 is MNHEY and CDR2 is SVGAGI. CDR3 in amino acids: CASSLVWSLSEQFF. CDR3 nucleotide sequence: TGTGCCAGCAGCCTCGTTTGGAGCTTGTCTGAGCAGTTCTTC.

In its sample, this clone was seen a few times. This chain links TRBV28 with TRBJ1-1; 7 nucleotides align to TRBD1. Germline values: CDR1 MDHEN, CDR2 SYDVKM. Unmatched junction bases numbered 4, after V lost 5 bases and J lost 7 bases. This CDR3 spans 12 amino acids. The CDR3 DNA is TGTGCCAGCAGTACCCAGGGGGTTGAAGCTTTCTTT. Encoded protein: CASSTQGVEAFF.

This clone was observed a handful of times. The chain uses TRBV7-9 and TRBJ2-7; TRBD1 matches at 9 bases. Germline V gives CDR1 SEHNR, CDR2 FQNEAQ (reference sequence). J was trimmed by 1 base and V by 5 bases; bases with no gene match: 6. The CDR3 covers 15 residues. The CDR3 here is CASSRTGTGSYEQYF. The CDR3 DNA follows: TGTGCCAGCAGCCGGACCGGGACAGGGTCCTACGAGCAGTACTTC.

This clone was seen more than once but under ten times. The chain uses TRBV28 and TRBJ2-7; D ambiguous. Germline-derived CDR1 and CDR2 are MDHEN and SYDVKM. V was pared by 5 bases and J by 4 bases, with 6 bases between. The CDR3 has 11 residues. The CDR3 region is CASSDKYEQYF. CDR3 DNA: TGTGCCAGCAGTGATAAATACGAGCAGTACTTC.

The chain uses TRBV28 and TRBJ2-6; maybe TRBD1 (6 bases). V lost 5 bases and J 2 bases, leaving 16 bases between the germline ends. This CDR3 region has 17 residues. The germline gives CDR1 MDHEN, CDR2 SYDVKM. CDR3 loop: CASSKLRTVPGANVLTF. CDR3 in DNA: TGTGCCAGCAGTAAGTTAAGGACAGTCCCTGGGGCCAACGTCCTGACTTTC.

V gene TRBV9 combines with J gene TRBJ2-1; TRBD2 might be the D (5 bases). The CDR3 sequence is 15 residues long. Germline-derived CDR1 and CDR2 are SGDLS and YYNGEE. Deletions cut 3 bases from V and 0 bases from J, with 10 bases between. Written as DNA, the CDR3 is TGTGCCAGCAGCGCCGACCGGGGCTCCTACAATGAGCAGTTCTTC. Amino acid sequence: CASSADRGSYNEQFF.

This clone was detected only a few times. The chain links TRBV27 to TRBJ2-7, with D unresolved. V was pared by 10 bases and J by 6 bases, with 19 bases between. The CDR3 runs 13 residues. The germline V gene encodes CDR1 MNHEY and CDR2 SMNVEV (reference sequence). The CDR3 reads CATRFTQRSEQYF. CDR3 bases: TGTGCCACCCGGTTTACACAAAGGTCCGAGCAGTACTTC.

The V call is TRBV5-1, the J call TRBJ1-5; 7 bases line up with TRBD1. The trim removed 4 bases at V and 5 bases at J, leaving 3 bases unmatched. Germline CDR1 SGHRS, CDR2 YFSETQ. The CDR3 consists of 13 residues. This chain's CDR3 is CASSLGTDQPQHF. The CDR3 DNA reads TGCGCCAGCAGCCTCGGGACAGATCAGCCCCAGCATTTT.

The chain carries TRBV30 and TRBJ1-4; the D is unclear. The germline V and J ends were trimmed by 4 bases and 5 bases, with 14 bases remaining between them. The CDR3 covers 14 residues. Germline V gene data show CDR1 as GTSNPN and CDR2 as SVGIG (reference sequence). The CDR3 bases are TGTGCCTGGAACCGCCCGGGTCAAAATGAAAAACTGTTTTTT. This codes for CAWNRPGQNEKLFF.

The chain carries TRBV11-1 and TRBJ2-7, with a possible D match to TRBD1 (5 bases). Trimming removed 2 bases at V and 9 bases at J, with 11 bases between. The germline V gene has CDR1 SGHAT and CDR2 FQDESV (reference sequence). CDR3 length: 12 residues. Here the CDR3 reads CASSLSGIGQYF. CDR3 nucleotides: TGTGCCAGCAGCTTATCAGGGATAGGGCAGTACTTC. Full variable domain (missing parts from reference TRBV11-1 and TRBJ2-7): EAEVAQSPRYKITEKSQAVAFWCDPISGHATLYWYRQILGQGPELLVQFQDESVVDDSQLPKDRFSAERLKGVDSTLKIQPAELGDSAMYLCASSLSGIGQYFGPGTRLTVT.

By share, this clone counts as medium-sized. V gene TRBV9 combines with J gene TRBJ2-5; TRBD1 might be the D (6 bases). This CDR3 has 14 amino acids. With 3 bases removed from V and 1 base from J, the gap between germline ends came to 10 bases. Germline V CDR1 and CDR2: SGDLS, YYNGEE. CDR3 DNA sequence: TGTGCCAGCAGCGCCGGACAGTTCCAAGAGACCCAGTACTTC. This gives the protein CASSAGQFQETQYF.

This clone showed up just a few times. The chain employs TRBV6-1 and TRBJ2-6; D is undetermined. Trimming cost V 4 bases and J 1 base, with 8 bases left between them. This CDR3 comprises 15 residues. Per the germline V gene, CDR1 is MNHNS and CDR2 is SASEGT. The CDR3 nucleotides read TGTGCCAGCAGTGTCGGTTTTTCTGGGGCCAACGTCCTGACTTTC. Translating it yields CASSVGFSGANVLTF.

The chain has TRBV13 and TRBJ2-7; D is possibly TRBD2 (5 bases). The CDR3 contains 14 residues. Germline-derived CDR1 and CDR2 are PRHDT and FYEKMQ (reference sequence). The ends were cut back, 1 base at V and 1 base at J, with 8 bases in the middle. CDR3 residues: CASSLELASYEQYF. The CDR3 region has the DNA TGTGCCAGCAGCTTAGAGCTAGCTTCCTACGAGCAGTACTTC.

The chain carries TRBV6-1 and TRBJ1-4, with 7 bases aligning to TRBD1. There are 14 residues in the CDR3. Germline CDR1 MNHNS, CDR2 SASEGT. V was clipped by 1 base and J by 4 bases; unmatched bases: 0. The CDR3 DNA sequence: TGTGCCAGCAGTGAAGGACAGGGTAATGAAAAACTGTTTTTT. Encoded protein: CASSEGQGNEKLFF.

In its sample, this clone ranks as medium-sized. This sequence joins TRBV7-9 and TRBJ1-2, with 7 positions matching TRBD1. CDR3 length: 13 amino acids. Germline CDR1 is SEHNR and CDR2 is FQNEAQ (reference sequence). Germline trimming cut 6 bases from V and 4 bases from J; bases unmatched to any gene: 5. The CDR3 DNA is TGTGCCAGCAGGTCGGGGGACAGCTATGGCTACACCTTC. It encodes CASRSGDSYGYTF.

In its sample, this clone was seen a few times. V usage is TRBV5-1 and J usage is TRBJ2-3; tentative D call: TRBD2 (5 bases). The CDR3 covers 18 residues. With 5 bases removed from V and 2 bases from J, the gap between germline ends came to 24 bases. Germline loops: CDR1 SGHRS, CDR2 YFSETQ. The CDR3, as DNA: TGCGCCAGCAGACACGCAGGTTGGTCTAGCCGATACACAGATACGCAGTATTTT. Amino acids: CASRHAGWSSRYTDTQYF.

The chain carries TRBV19 and TRBJ1-1; TRBD1 matches at 9 bases. V was pared by 6 bases and J by 3 bases, with 2 bases of the junction left unmatched. The CDR3 is made up of 13 amino acids. CDR1 is LNHDA, CDR2 SQIVND, per germline (reference sequence). The chain's CDR3 is CASRQGAYTEAFF. The CDR3 bases are TGTGCCAGTAGACAGGGGGCTTACACTGAAGCTTTCTTT.

The chain joins TRBV9 to TRBJ2-5; 10 bases agree with TRBD2. The J segment lost 1 base and the V segment lost 3 bases, leaving 0 bases of the junction unmatched. CDR1 and CDR2 (germline): SGDLS, YYNGEE. The CDR3 is made up of 14 amino acids. The CDR3, as DNA: TGTGCCAGCAGCGCTAGCGGGAGCCAAGAGACCCAGTACTTC. Its translation: CASSASGSQETQYF.

The chain recombines TRBV27 with TRBJ1-5; D gene unclear. Germline V gives CDR1 MNHEY, CDR2 SMNVEV (reference sequence). V was cut by 6 bases and J by 0 bases, with 12 bases left in between. The CDR3 has 15 residues. This CDR3 reads CASRRHLDSNQPQHF. DNA of the CDR3: TGTGCCAGCAGGAGACATCTAGATAGCAATCAGCCCCAGCATTTT.

A few counts support this clone. V and J are TRBV7-6 and TRBJ1-5, with D perhaps TRBD1 (5 bases). The CDR3 runs 16 residues. The V gene's germline CDR1 is SGHVS and CDR2 FNYEAQ. The V and J ends lost 2 bases and 0 bases respectively, with 11 bases between them. CDR3 protein: CASSLMARDSNQPQHF. The CDR3 DNA follows: TGTGCCAGCAGCTTAATGGCCAGGGATAGCAATCAGCCCCAGCATTTT.

The V gene is TRBV4-1, the J gene TRBJ1-4; tentatively, D is TRBD1 (6 bases). Germline V gene data show CDR1 as MGHRA and CDR2 as YSYEKL. Trimming pared 2 bases from V and 3 bases from J, leaving 7 bases between. The CDR3 length is 14 residues. The chain's CDR3 is CASSQQGSNEKLFF. The CDR3, as DNA: TGCGCCAGCAGCCAACAGGGGTCTAATGAAAAACTGTTTTTT.

The sample holds a few counts of this clone. V and J are TRBV5-4 and TRBJ2-7; perhaps TRBD1 as D (6 bases). CDR3 length equals 15 residues. The V gene's germline CDR1 is SGHNT and CDR2 YYREEE (reference sequence). V lost 2 bases and J 4 bases, leaving 16 bases between the germline ends. CDR3 sequence: CASSFGAGGRYEQYF. In DNA form, the CDR3 reads TGTGCCAGCAGCTTTGGTGCTGGGGGCCGTTACGAGCAGTACTTC.

The rearrangement links TRBV9 to TRBJ1-2, with no clear D. V lost 4 bases and J lost 7, with 14 bases in between. The CDR3 length is 13 residues. Germline V gene data show CDR1 as SGDLS and CDR2 as YYNGEE. CDR3 region: CASSPPGRGGYTF. CDR3 DNA sequence: TGTGCCAGCAGCCCTCCTGGGCGTGGTGGCTACACCTTC.

This sequence joins TRBV7-2 and TRBJ2-5; 16 positions match TRBD2. The germline CDR1 and CDR2 sequences are SGHTA and FQGNSA. Germline trimming cut 5 bases from V and 3 bases from J; bases unmatched to any gene: 3. This CDR3 contains 16 residues. For the CDR3, the DNA is TGTGCCAGCAGCCGGGGACTAGCGGGAGGGGAAGAGACCCAGTACTTC. Its protein is CASSRGLAGGEETQYF.

The genes are TRBV7-2 and TRBJ2-7; the D is unclear. V gave up 2 bases and J gave up 6 bases, with 5 bases separating them. In germline, CDR1 is SGHTA, CDR2 FQGNSA. CDR3 length: 11 amino acids. In DNA form, the CDR3 reads TGTGCCAGCAGCTTATATGTCGAGCAGTACTTC. This codes for CASSLYVEQYF.